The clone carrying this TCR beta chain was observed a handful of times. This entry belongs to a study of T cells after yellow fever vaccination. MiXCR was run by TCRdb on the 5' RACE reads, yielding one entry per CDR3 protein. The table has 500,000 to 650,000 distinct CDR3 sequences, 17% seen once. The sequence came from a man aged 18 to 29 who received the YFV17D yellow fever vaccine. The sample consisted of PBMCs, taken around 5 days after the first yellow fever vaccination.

The CDR3 here is CASSSSGFTGELFF. The CDR3, as DNA: TGCGCCAGCAGCTCGAGCGGTTTCACCGGGGAGCTGTTTTTT. J is TRBJ2-2 and V is TRBV5-1, with D maybe TRBD2 (5 bases). V was trimmed by 3 bases and J by 4 bases, leaving 10 bases between them. Looked up from germline, CDR1 is SGHRS and CDR2 is YFSETQ. CDR3 length: 14 residues.